What follows describes a single T cell receptor beta chain. This sample is part of a study of control samples from healthy donors and cancer patients. TCRdb's copy holds only in-frame clones and misses some; the assay was immunoSEQ multiplex PCR. The sample contains 40,000 to 55,000 clones, more than 85% of which appear only once. This CDR3 spans 18 amino acids. Germline trimming cut 1 base from V and 5 bases from J; bases unmatched to any gene: 12. Germline loops: CDR1 SGHAT, CDR2 FQNNGV. Sequenced material: PBMCs. This receptor was identified in a woman aged 45-59 years with head and neck cancer. The chain employs TRBV11-2 and TRBJ2-2, with TRBD1 matching over 8 bases. CDR3 coding DNA: TGTGCCAGCAGCTTAGTATTTGGGGACAGGTTTAGGACCGGGGAGCTGTTTTTT. This sequence encodes CASSLVFGDRFRTGELFF.